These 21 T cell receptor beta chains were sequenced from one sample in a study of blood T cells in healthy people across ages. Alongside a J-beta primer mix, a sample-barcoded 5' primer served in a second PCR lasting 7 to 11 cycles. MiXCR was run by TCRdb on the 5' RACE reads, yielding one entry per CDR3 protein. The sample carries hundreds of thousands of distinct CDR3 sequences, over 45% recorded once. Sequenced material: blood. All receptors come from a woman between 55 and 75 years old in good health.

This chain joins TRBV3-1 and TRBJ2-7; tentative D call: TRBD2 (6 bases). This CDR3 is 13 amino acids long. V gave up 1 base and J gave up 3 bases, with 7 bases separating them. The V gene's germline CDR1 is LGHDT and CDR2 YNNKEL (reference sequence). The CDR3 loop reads CASSQGGVYEQYF. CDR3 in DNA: TGTGCCAGCAGCCAAGGGGGGGTCTACGAGCAGTACTTC.

Here the CDR3 reads CSVASSPYNEQFF. In nucleotides, the CDR3 is TGCAGCGTTGCCTCTAGTCCCTACAATGAGCAGTTCTTC. The J gene is TRBJ2-1, the V gene TRBV29-1; D is ambiguous. Germline CDR1 SQVTM, CDR2 ANQGSEA. The CDR3 spans 13 residues. Between the trimmed V and J ends, which lost 4 bases and 2 bases, there was a span of 9 bases.

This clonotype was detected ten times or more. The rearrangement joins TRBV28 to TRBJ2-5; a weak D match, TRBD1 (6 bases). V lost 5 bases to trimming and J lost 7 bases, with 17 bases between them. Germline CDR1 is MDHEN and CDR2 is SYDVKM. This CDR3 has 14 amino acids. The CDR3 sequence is CASSDQGKVVTQYF. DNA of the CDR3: TGTGCCAGCAGTGACCAGGGGAAGGTAGTGACCCAGTACTTC.

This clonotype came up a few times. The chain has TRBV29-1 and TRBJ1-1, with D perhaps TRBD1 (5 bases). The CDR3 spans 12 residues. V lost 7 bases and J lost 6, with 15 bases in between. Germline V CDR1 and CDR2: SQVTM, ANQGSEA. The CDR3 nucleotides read TGCAGCGGGGGGGGTCCGGGCCCTGAAGCTTTCTTT. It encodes CSGGGPGPEAFF.

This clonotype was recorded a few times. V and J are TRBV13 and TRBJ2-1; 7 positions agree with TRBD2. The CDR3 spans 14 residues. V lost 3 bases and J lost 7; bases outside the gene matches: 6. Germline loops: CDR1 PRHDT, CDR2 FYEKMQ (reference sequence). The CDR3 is CASSFTGLPNEQFF. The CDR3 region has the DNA TGTGCCAGCAGCTTCACGGGACTACCGAATGAGCAGTTCTTC.

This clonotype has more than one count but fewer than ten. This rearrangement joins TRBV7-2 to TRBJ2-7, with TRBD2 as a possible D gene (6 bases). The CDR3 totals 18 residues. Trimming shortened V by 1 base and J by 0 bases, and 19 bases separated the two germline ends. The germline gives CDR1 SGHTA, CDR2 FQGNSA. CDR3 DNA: TGTGCCAGCAGCTTAGAGTCGGGAGTCGGTCTAAGCTCCTACGAGCAGTACTTC. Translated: CASSLESGVGLSSYEQYF.

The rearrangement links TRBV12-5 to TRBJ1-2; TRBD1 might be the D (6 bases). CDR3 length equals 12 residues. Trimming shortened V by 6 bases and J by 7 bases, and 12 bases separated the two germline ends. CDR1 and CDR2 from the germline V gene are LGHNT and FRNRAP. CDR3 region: CASGPTGGGYTF. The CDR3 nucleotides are TGTGCTAGTGGACCGACAGGCGGTGGCTACACCTTC.

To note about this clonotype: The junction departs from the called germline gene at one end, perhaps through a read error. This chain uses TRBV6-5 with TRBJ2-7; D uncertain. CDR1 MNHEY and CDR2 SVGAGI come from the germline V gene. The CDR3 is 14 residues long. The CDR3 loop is CANSPRIGSYEQYF. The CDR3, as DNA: TGTGCCAACAGTCCTAGGATAGGGTCCTACGAGCAGTACTTC.

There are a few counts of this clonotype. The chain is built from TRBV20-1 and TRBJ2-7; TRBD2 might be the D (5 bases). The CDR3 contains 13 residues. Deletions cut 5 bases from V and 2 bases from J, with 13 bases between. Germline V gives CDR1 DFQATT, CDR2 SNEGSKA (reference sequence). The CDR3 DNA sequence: TGCAGTGCTTGGACCCGGGGAACCTACGAGCAGTACTTC. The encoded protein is CSAWTRGTYEQYF.

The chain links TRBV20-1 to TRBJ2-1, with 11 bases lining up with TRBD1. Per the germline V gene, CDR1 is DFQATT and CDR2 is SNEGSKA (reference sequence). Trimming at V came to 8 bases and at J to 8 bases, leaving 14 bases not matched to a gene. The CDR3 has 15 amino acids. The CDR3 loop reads CSKTAGTGGRDEQFF. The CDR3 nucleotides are TGCAGTAAAACGGCCGGGACAGGGGGGCGGGATGAGCAGTTCTTC.

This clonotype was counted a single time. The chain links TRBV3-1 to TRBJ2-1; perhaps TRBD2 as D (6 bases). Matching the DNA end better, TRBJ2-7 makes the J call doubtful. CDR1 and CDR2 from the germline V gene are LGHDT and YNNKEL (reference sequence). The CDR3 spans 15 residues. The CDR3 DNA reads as TGTGCCAGCAGCCAAGTTGCTAGCGCTTACAATGAGCAGTACTTC. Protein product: CASSQVASAYNEQYF.

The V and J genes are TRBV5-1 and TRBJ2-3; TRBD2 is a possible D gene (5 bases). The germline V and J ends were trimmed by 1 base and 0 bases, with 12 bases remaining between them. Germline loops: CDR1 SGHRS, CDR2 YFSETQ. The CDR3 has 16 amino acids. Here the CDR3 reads CASSLLSGASTDTQYF. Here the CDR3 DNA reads TGCGCCAGCAGCTTGCTGAGCGGAGCTAGCACAGATACGCAGTATTTT. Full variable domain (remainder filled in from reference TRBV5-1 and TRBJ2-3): KAGVTQTPRYLIKTRGQQVTLSCSPISGHRSVSWYQQTPGQGLQFLFEYFSETQRNKGNFPGRFSGRQFSNSRSEMNVSTLELGDSALYLCASSLLSGASTDTQYFGPGTRLTVL.

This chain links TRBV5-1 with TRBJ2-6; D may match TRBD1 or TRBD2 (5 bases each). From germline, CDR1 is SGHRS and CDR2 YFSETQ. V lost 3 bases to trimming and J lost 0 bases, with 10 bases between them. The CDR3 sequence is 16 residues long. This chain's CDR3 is CASSSGRDSGANVLTF. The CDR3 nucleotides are TGCGCCAGCAGCTCGGGACGTGACTCTGGGGCCAACGTCCTGACTTTC. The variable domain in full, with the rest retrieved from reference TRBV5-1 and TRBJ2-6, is KAGVTQTPRYLIKTRGQQVTLSCSPISGHRSVSWYQQTPGQGLQFLFEYFSETQRNKGNFPGRFSGRQFSNSRSEMNVSTLELGDSALYLCASSSGRDSGANVLTFGAGSRLTVL.

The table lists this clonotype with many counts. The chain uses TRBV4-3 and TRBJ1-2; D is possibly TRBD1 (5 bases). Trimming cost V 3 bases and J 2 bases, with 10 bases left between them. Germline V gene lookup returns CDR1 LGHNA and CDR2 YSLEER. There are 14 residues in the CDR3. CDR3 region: CASSQEGRNYGYTF. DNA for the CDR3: TGCGCCAGCAGCCAGGAGGGGAGAAACTATGGCTACACCTTC.

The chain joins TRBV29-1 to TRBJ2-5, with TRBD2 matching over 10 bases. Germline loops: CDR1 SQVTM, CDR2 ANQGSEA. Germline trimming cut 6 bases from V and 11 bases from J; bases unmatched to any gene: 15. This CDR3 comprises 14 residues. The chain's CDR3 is CSVRAGGPGNEQYF. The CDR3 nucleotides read TGCAGCGTCAGAGCGGGAGGGCCGGGTAATGAGCAGTACTTC.

This CDR3 is CAISVGTANQPQHF. The CDR3 DNA sequence: TGTGCCATCAGTGTGGGGACAGCGAATCAGCCCCAGCATTTT. This rearrangement joins TRBV10-3 to TRBJ1-5, with 7 bases matching TRBD1. Germline V gene data show CDR1 as ENHRY and CDR2 as SYGVKD. The CDR3 runs to 14 residues. Germline trimming cut 4 bases from V and 4 bases from J; bases unmatched to any gene: 4.

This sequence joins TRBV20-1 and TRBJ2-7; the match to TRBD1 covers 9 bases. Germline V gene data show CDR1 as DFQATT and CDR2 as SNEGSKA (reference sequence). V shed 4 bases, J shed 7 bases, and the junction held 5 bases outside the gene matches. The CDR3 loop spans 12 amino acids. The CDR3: CSATGTGFEQYF. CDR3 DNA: TGCAGTGCTACCGGGACAGGGTTTGAGCAGTACTTC.

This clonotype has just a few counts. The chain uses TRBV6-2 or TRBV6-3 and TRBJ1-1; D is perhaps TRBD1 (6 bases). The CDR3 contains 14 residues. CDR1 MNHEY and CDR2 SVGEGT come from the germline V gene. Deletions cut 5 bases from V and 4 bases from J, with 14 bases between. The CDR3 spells CASSRGGGGTEAFF. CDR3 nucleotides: TGTGCCAGCAGTCGGGGGGGCGGTGGCACTGAAGCTTTCTTT.

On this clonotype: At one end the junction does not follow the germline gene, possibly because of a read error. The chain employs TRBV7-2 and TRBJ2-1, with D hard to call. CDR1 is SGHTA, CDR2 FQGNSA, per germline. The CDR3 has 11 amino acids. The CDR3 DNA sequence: TGTGCCAGTAGCTTAAGAACGGCCACGTTCTTC. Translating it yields CASSLRTATFF.

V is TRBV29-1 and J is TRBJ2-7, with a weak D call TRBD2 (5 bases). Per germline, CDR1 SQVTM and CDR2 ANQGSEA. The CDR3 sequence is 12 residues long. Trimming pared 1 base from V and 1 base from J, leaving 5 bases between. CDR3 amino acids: CSVEGESYEQYF. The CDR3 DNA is TGCAGCGTTGAAGGGGAGTCCTACGAGCAGTACTTC.

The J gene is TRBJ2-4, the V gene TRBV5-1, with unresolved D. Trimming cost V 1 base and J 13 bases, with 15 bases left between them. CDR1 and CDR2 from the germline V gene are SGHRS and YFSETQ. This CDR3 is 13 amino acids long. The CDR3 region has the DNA TGCGCCAGCAGCTTGTCGGCAAGCAATGAGCAGTACTTC. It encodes CASSLSASNEQYF.